Shown below are 14 T cell receptor beta chains from a single sample sequenced in a study of T cell responses to AZD1222 COVID-19 vaccine. Clones were read by immunoSEQ multiplex PCR, and TCRdb kept only the in-frame ones, dropping some. The sample lists 140,000 or so clones; approximately 90% were seen once. Here the sequenced sample was peripheral blood, taken 28 days after the second AZD1222 dose. The receptors come from an adult who received the AZD1222 COVID-19 vaccine.

V is TRBV9 and J is TRBJ2-3; D is unclear. The V gene's germline CDR1 is SGDLS and CDR2 YYNGEE. V was clipped by 4 bases and J by 5 bases, with 17 bases between them. The CDR3 runs to 15 residues. The CDR3 loop reads CASSMLFGAQDTQYF. The DNA of the CDR3 is TGTGCCAGCAGCATGCTCTTTGGCGCGCAAGATACGCAGTATTTT.

The CDR3 DNA reads as TGCGCCAGCAGTCAAGCGGGACAGGGACTAGCCAAAAACATTCAGTACTTC. Translated: CASSQAGQGLAKNIQYF. The V call is TRBV23-1, the J call TRBJ2-4; 9 nucleotides agree with TRBD1. TRBV23-1 is noted as an ORF with a role that remains uncertain. The CDR3 totals 17 residues. V lost 2 bases and J lost 0; bases outside the gene matches: 5.

A note on this clone: One end of the junction fails to match germline, which may point to a read error. This chain uses TRBV11-2 with TRBJ1-6, with a possible D match to TRBD1 (6 bases). CDR3 size: 15 residues. Germline lookup yields CDR1 SGHAT and CDR2 FQNNGV. The CDR3 protein is CASSLEGGHNSPLHF. The CDR3 DNA is TGTGCCAGCAGCCTAGAGGGGGGGCATAATTCACCCCTCCACTTT.

The rearrangement links TRBV9 to TRBJ1-5, with D hard to call. Germline V gene data show CDR1 as SGDLS and CDR2 as YYNGEE. This CDR3 has 13 residues. Trimming stripped 3 bases from V and 4 bases from J, with 8 bases between. CDR3 bases: TGTGCCAGCAGCGGAGGGCTAAATCAGCCCCAGCATTTT. Translated: CASSGGLNQPQHF.

The chain combines TRBV4-1 with TRBJ1-3; D is unclear. Trimming took 4 bases from V and 4 from J, leaving 14 bases between them. Per the germline V gene, CDR1 is MGHRA and CDR2 is YSYEKL. The CDR3 length is 15 residues. Written as DNA, the CDR3 is TGCGCCAGCAGCCGTGAAAGGGATCTGGGAAACACCATATATTTT. This sequence encodes CASSRERDLGNTIYF.

Details on this clone: Other DNA sequences of this sample code for an identical CDR3. The J gene is TRBJ2-7, the V gene TRBV3-1 (or the pseudogene TRBV3-2), with D maybe TRBD1 (6 bases). There are 13 residues in the CDR3. V gave up 1 base and J gave up 2 bases, with 6 bases separating them. Germline V gives CDR1 LGHDT, CDR2 YNNKEL (reference sequence). The CDR3 reads CASSQGQAYEQYF. The CDR3 DNA follows: TGTGCCAGCAGCCAAGGACAGGCCTACGAGCAGTACTTC.

This clone was recorded only once. The chain joins TRBV5-1 to TRBJ1-4, with TRBD1 matching 7 bases. The V gene's germline CDR1 is SGHRS and CDR2 YFSETQ. V gave up 6 bases and J gave up 6 bases; unmatched junction bases: 11. The length of the CDR3 is 15 residues. This CDR3 reads CASKRDSSSDEKLFF. The CDR3 DNA reads TGCGCCAGCAAAAGGGACAGTTCGTCGGATGAAAAACTGTTTTTT.

The chain has TRBV30 and TRBJ1-2; D is unresolved. Germline CDR1 is GTSNPN and CDR2 is SVGIG (reference sequence). There are 13 residues in the CDR3. The V and J ends lost 0 bases and 3 bases respectively, with 8 bases between them. The CDR3 bases are TGTGCCTGGAGTGTAAACCCCCACTATGGCTACACCTTC. Protein product: CAWSVNPHYGYTF. The full variable domain, rest sourced from reference TRBV30 and TRBJ1-2, is SQTIHQWPATLVQPVGSPLSLECTVEGTSNPNLYWYRQAAGRGLQLLFYSVGIGQISSEVPQNLSASRPQDRQFILSSKKLLLSDSGFYLCAWSVNPHYGYTFGSGTRLTVV.

The J gene is TRBJ2-2, the V gene TRBV6-6; D is undetermined. The V end was cut by 2 bases, the J end by 2 bases, with 9 bases between. CDR3 length equals 15 residues. Per germline, CDR1 MNHNY and CDR2 SVGAGI (reference sequence). Written as DNA, the CDR3 is TGTGCCAGCAGTTACCGGGCAGCTAACACCGGGGAGCTGTTTTTT. Protein: CASSYRAANTGELFF.

J is TRBJ1-2 and V is TRBV28; TRBD1 aligns across 7 bases. The CDR3 runs to 13 residues. Germline assignment: CDR1 MDHEN and CDR2 SYDVKM. The junction had 10 bases not matched to a gene; V was cut back by 6 bases and J by 9 bases. CDR3 nucleotide sequence: TGTGCCAGCAGGAATGACAGGGAATACAGCTACACCTTC. Translated, it gives CASRNDREYSYTF.

The chain recombines TRBV5-1 with TRBJ1-1; D uncertain. V was clipped by 0 bases and J by 5 bases, with 8 bases between them. Germline loops: CDR1 SGHRS, CDR2 YFSETQ. This CDR3 comprises 13 residues. CDR3 residues: CASSLDKGTEAFF. The CDR3 region has the DNA TGCGCCAGCAGCTTGGACAAGGGTACTGAAGCTTTCTTT. The complete variable domain, with remaining parts taken from reference TRBV5-1 and TRBJ1-1, reads KAGVTQTPRYLIKTRGQQVTLSCSPISGHRSVSWYQQTPGQGLQFLFEYFSETQRNKGNFPGRFSGRQFSNSRSEMNVSTLELGDSALYLCASSLDKGTEAFFGQGTRLTVV.

The chain has TRBV4-1 and TRBJ2-4; TRBD1 is a possible D gene (5 bases). Germline-derived CDR1 and CDR2 are MGHRA and YSYEKL. This CDR3 has 15 amino acids. Trimming pared 3 bases from V and 6 bases from J, leaving 15 bases between. The chain's CDR3 is CASSQPGQKLNIQYF. The CDR3 DNA is TGCGCCAGCAGCCAGCCAGGACAAAAATTAAACATTCAGTACTTC.

The chain employs TRBV3-1 (or the pseudogene TRBV3-2) and TRBJ2-7; TRBD2 agrees at 11 bases. Germline CDR1 is LGHDT and CDR2 is YNNKEL (reference sequence). The CDR3 loop spans 18 amino acids. J lost 5 bases, V lost 0 bases, and 12 bases had no gene match. Here the CDR3 DNA reads TGTGCCAGCAGCCAAGATCTTGGGAGACTAGCGGGATCCGACGAGCAGTACTTC. It specifies CASSQDLGRLAGSDEQYF.

The CDR3 DNA reads as TGTGCCAGCAGGGGTCGGGGTGAAATGACAGATACGCAGTATTTT. Residues: CASRGRGEMTDTQYF. The chain is built from TRBV28 and TRBJ2-3; TRBD2 might be the D (5 bases). The CDR3 is made up of 15 amino acids. V was clipped by 6 bases and J by 3 bases, with 16 bases between them. Germline assignment: CDR1 MDHEN and CDR2 SYDVKM.